This record concerns one TCR beta chain sequence. The antigen remains unidentified. Being one base from a much bigger clone, this may be a read error. The sample is drawn from a study of T cells in Graves' hyperthyroidism and ophthalmopathy. Regarding the study as a whole: Most thyroid clonotypes expanded above 0.001 were also detected in blood. For ophthalmopathy, model prediction preceded onset by a median approximately 6 months.

Exclusion followed for patients with uncontrolled infection, other autoimmune disease, pregnancy or lactation. The study based diagnoses on clinical symptoms, serum thyroxine and TRAb, thyroid ultrasound and orbital computed tomography. Germline CDR1 is LGHDT and CDR2 is YNNKEL (reference sequence). V lost 4 bases to trimming and J lost 7 bases; unmatched junction nucleotides: 7. The CDR3 has 15 residues. From RNA transcripts, TCR beta CDR3 regions were amplified. First-round RT-PCR with HTBI primers amplified the TCR CDR3 region. TCRdb re-analysed the multiplex PCR reads in MiXCR, keeping a single row per CDR3 protein. The sample lists about 420,000 distinct CDR3 sequences; about 13% were seen once.

Sequencing was done on a sample of blood. The rearrangement uses TRBV3-1 and TRBJ1-4; 9 bases map to TRBD1. The source of this sequence is a woman between 18 and 29 years old with Graves' hyperthyroidism. The CDR3 DNA sequence: TGTGCCAGCAGCCCAGCGGTGGGACAGGGTGAAAAACTGTTTTTT. Protein sequence: CASSPAVGQGEKLFF.